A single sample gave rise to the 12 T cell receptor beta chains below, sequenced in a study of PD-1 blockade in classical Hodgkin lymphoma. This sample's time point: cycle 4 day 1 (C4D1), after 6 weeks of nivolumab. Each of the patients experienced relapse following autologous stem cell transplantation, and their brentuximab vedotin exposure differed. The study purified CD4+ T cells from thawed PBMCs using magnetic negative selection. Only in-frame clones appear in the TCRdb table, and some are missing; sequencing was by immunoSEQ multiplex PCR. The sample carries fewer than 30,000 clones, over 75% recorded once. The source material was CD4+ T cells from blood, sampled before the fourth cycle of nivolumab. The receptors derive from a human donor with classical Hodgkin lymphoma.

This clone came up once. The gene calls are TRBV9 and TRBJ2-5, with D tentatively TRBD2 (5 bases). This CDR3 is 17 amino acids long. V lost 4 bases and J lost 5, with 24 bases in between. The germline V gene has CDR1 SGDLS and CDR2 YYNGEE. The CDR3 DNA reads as TGTGCCAGCAGCCTTGGTGGGAGTCCTTCTCGGAGGGAGACCCAGTACTTC. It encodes CASSLGGSPSRRETQYF.

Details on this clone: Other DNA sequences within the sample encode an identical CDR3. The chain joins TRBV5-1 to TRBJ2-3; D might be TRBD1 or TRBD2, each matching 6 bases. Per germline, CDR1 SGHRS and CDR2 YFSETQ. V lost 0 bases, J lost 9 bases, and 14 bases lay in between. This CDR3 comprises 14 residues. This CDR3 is CASSLEGGLPTQYF. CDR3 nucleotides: TGCGCCAGCAGCTTGGAAGGGGGGCTACCCACGCAGTATTTT.

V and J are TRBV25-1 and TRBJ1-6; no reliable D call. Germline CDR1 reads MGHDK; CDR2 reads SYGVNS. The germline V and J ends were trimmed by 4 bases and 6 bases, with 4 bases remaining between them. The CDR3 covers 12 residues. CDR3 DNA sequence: TGTGCCAGCAGTGGATTTAATTCACCCCTCCACTTT. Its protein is CASSGFNSPLHF.

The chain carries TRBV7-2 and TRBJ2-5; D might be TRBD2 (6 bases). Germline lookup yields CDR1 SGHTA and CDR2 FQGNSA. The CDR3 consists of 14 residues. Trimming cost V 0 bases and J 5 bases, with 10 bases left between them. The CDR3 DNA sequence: TGTGCCAGCAGCTTAGCGCTAGCGACGGAGACCCAGTACTTC. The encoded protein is CASSLALATETQYF.

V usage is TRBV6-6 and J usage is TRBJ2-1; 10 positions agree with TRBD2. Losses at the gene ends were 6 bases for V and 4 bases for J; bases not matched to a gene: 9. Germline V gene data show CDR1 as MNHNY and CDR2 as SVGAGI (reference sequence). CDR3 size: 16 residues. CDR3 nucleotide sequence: TGTGCCAGCAGGCCCGCGGGACTAGCGACGTACAATGAGCAGTTCTTC. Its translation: CASRPAGLATYNEQFF.

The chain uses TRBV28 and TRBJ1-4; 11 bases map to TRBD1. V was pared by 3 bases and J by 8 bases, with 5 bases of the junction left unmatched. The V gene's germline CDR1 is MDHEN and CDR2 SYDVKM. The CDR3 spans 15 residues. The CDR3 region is CASSLPGQGGEKLFF. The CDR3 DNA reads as TGTGCCAGCAGTTTGCCGGGACAGGGGGGGGAAAAACTGTTTTTT.

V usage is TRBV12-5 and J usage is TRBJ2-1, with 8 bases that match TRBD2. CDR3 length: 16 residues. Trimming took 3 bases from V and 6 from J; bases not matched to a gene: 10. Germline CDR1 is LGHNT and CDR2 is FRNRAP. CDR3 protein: CASGFRGLAYGNEQFF. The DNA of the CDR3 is TGTGCTAGTGGTTTCCGTGGACTAGCATACGGCAATGAGCAGTTCTTC.

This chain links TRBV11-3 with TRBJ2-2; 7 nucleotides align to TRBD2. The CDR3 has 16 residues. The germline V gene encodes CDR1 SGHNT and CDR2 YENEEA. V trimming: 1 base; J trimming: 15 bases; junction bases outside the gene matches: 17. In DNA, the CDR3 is TGTGCCAGCAGCTTAGCCACCAGGCGACTTGCGGGAGAGTTGTTTTTT. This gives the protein CASSLATRRLAGELFF.

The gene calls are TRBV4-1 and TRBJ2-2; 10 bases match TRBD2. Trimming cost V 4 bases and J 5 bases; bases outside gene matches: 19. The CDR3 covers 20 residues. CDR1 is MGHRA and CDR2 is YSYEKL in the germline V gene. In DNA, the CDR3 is TGCGCCAGCAGCCCGACCATTTATCGGGCTAGCGGGAGAACGACCGGGGAGCTGTTTTTT. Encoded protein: CASSPTIYRASGRTTGELFF.

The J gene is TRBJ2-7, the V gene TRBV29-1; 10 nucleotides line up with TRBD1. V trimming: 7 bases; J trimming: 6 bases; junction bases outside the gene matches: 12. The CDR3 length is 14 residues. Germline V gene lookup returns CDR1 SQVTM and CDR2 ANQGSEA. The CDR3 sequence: CSAREEDRGSEQYF. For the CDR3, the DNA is TGCAGCGCCCGGGAGGAGGACAGGGGGAGCGAGCAGTACTTC.

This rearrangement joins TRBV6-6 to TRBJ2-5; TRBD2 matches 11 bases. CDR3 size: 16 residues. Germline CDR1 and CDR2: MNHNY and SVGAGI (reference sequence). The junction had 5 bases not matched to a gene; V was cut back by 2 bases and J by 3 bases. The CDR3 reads CASSYGVAGGEETQYF. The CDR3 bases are TGTGCCAGCAGTTACGGGGTAGCGGGAGGGGAAGAGACCCAGTACTTC.

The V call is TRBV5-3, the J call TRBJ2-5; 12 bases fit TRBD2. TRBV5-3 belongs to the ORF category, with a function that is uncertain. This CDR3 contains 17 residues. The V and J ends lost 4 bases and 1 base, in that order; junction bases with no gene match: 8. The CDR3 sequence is CARSPAGTSGPQETQYF. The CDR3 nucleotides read TGTGCCAGAAGCCCGGCCGGGACTAGCGGGCCCCAAGAGACCCAGTACTTC.